The sequence of this T cell receptor (beta chain) was determined in a study of blood T cells in healthy people across ages. For this clonotype: Its antigen is not identified.

Collection of roughly 9.6 milliliters of peripheral blood was performed for each donor. A sample-barcoded 5' primer and a J-beta primer mix were used in a second PCR of roughly 6 to 11 cycles. TCRdb independently ran MiXCR on the 5' RACE reads; one entry per CDR3 protein. The repertoire consists of more than 800,000 distinct CDR3 sequences, with around 45% occurring once and the leading ten covering over 15%. Study observations and caveats: Per million T cells, TCR beta diversity dropped about linearly as age rose.

This TCR derives from a woman between 55 and 75 years old in good health. The sequencing sample was made of blood.

Here the CDR3 reads CASSVQYSTDTQYF. CDR3 sequence (DNA): TGCGCCAGCAGCGTCCAGTACTCCACAGATACGCAGTATTTT. V usage is TRBV5-1 and J usage is TRBJ2-3; D gene ambiguous. The germline V and J ends were trimmed by 4 bases and 2 bases, with 11 bases remaining between them. This CDR3 region has 14 residues. Germline values: CDR1 SGHRS, CDR2 YFSETQ.